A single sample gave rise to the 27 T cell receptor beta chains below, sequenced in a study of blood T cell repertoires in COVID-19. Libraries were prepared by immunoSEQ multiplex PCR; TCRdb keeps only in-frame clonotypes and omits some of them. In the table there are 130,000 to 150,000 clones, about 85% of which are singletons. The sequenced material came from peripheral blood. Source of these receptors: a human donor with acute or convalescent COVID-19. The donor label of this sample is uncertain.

The CDR3 nucleotides read TGCGCCAGCAGCCAAGTTGGCCCCGGGACAGGGACCTTCCTATCCACAGATACGCAGTATTTT. Its protein is CASSQVGPGTGTFLSTDTQYF. V gene TRBV4-1 combines with J gene TRBJ2-3, with 9 bases matching TRBD1. Germline CDR1 MGHRA, CDR2 YSYEKL. J was trimmed by 2 bases and V by 1 base; bases with no gene match: 19. The CDR3 length is 21 residues.

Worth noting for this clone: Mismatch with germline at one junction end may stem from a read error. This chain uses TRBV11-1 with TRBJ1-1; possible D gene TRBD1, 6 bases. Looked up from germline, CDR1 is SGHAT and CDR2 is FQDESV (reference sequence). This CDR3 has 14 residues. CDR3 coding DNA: TGTGCCAGCTGCTTGGGCGACAGGAGCCCTGAAGCTTTCTTT. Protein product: CASCLGDRSPEAFF.

The CDR3 spells CASSFGSGSHTGELFF. The CDR3 bases are TGTGCCAGCAGCTTCGGATCAGGTTCGCACACCGGGGAGCTGTTTTTT. The V and J genes are TRBV11-3 and TRBJ2-2; no clear D gene. CDR1 is SGHNT, CDR2 YENEEA, per germline. The V end lost 3 bases, the J end lost 3 bases, and 14 bases lay between the germline ends. The CDR3 consists of 16 residues. Filled out from reference TRBV11-3 and TRBJ2-2, the complete variable domain reads EAGVVQSPRYKIIEKKQPVAFWCNPISGHNTLYWYLQNLGQGPELLIRYENEEAVDDSQLPKDRFSAERLKGVDSTLKIQPAELGDSAVYLCASSFGSGSHTGELFFGEGSRLTVL.

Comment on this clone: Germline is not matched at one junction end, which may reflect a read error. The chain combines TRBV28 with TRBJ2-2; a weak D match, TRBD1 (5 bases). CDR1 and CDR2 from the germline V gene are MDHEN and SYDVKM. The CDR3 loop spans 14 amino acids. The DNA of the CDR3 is TGTGCCAGCAGTTTGGGGCAGGTCACCCGGGAGCTGTTTTTT. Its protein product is CASSLGQVTRELFF.

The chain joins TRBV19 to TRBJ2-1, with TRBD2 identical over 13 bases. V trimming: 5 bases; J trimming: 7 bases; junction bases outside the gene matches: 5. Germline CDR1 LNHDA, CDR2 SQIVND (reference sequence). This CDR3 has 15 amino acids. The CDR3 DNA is TGTGCCAGTAGTTCGACTAGCGGGGGGAGGAATGAGCAGTTCTTC. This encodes CASSSTSGGRNEQFF.

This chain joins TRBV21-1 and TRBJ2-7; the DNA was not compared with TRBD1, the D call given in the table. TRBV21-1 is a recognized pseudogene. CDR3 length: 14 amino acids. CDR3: CASSKGGQDYEQYV. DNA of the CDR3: TGTGCCAGCAGCAAAGGGGGACAGGACTACGAGCAGTACGTC.

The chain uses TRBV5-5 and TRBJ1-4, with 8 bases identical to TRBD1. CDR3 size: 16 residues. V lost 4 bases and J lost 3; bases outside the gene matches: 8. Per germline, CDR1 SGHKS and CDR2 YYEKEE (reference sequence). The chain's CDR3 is CASSIRQGSSNEKLFF. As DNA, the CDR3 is TGTGCCAGCAGCATCCGACAGGGGAGCTCTAATGAAAAACTGTTTTTT.

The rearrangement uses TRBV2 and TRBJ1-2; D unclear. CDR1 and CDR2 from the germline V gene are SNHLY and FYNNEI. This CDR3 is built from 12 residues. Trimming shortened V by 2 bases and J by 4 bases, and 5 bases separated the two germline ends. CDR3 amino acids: CASSEQFYGYTF. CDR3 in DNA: TGTGCCAGCAGTGAACAGTTCTATGGCTACACCTTC.

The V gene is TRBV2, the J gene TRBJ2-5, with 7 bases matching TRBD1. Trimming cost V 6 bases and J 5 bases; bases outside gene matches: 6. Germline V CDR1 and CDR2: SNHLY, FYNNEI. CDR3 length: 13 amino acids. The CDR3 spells CASSRQGRETQYF. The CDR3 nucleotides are TGTGCCAGCAGCCGACAGGGACGGGAGACCCAGTACTTC. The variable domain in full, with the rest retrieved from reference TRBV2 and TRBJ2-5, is EPEVTQTPSHQVTQMGQEVILRCVPISNHLYFYWYRQILGQKVEFLVSFYNNEISEKSEIFDDQFSVERPDGSNFTLKIRSTKLEDSAMYFCASSRQGRETQYFGPGTRLLVL.

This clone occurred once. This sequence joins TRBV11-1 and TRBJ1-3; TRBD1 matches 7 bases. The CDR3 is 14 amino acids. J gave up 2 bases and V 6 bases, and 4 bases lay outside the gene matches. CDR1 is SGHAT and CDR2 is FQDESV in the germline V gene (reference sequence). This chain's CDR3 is CASRDDRAGNTIYF. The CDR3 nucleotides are TGTGCCAGCAGGGATGACAGGGCTGGAAACACCATATATTTT.

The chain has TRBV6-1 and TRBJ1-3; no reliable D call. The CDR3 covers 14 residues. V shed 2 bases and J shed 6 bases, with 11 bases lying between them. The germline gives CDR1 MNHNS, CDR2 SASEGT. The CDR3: CASSESGYANTIYF. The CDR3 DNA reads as TGTGCCAGCAGTGAATCGGGGTATGCAAACACCATATATTTT.

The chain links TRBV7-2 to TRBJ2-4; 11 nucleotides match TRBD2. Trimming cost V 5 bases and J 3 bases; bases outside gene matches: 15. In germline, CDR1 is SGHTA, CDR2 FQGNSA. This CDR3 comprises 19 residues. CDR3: CASSRRSSGGALDKNIQYF. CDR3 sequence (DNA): TGTGCCAGCAGCAGAAGGAGTAGCGGGGGGGCTTTGGACAAAAACATTCAGTACTTC.

The CDR3 here is CASSRTGGPDYEQYF. The CDR3, as DNA: TGTGCCAGCAGTAGGACAGGGGGACCCGACTACGAGCAGTACTTC. The rearrangement links TRBV2 to TRBJ2-7; 10 bases map to TRBD1. The germline CDR1 and CDR2 sequences are SNHLY and FYNNEI. J gave up 3 bases and V 5 bases, and 7 bases lay outside the gene matches. This CDR3 is 15 amino acids long.

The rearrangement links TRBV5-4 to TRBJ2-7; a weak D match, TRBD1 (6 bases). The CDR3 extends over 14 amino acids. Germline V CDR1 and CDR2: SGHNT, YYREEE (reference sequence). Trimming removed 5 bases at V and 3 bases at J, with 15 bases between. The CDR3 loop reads CASSPHQGIYEQYF. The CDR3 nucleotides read TGTGCCAGCAGTCCCCACCAGGGGATCTACGAGCAGTACTTC.

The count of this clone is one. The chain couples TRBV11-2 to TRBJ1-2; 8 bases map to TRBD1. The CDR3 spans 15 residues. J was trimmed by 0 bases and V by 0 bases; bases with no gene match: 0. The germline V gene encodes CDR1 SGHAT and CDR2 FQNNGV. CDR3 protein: CASSLEQGANYGYTF. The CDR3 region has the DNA TGTGCCAGCAGCTTAGAACAGGGGGCTAACTATGGCTACACCTTC.

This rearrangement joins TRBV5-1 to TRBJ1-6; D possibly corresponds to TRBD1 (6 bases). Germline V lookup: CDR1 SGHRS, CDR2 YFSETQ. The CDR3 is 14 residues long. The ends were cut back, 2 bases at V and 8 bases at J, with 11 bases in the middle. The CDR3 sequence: CASSFGGRDSPLHF. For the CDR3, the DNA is TGCGCCAGCAGCTTCGGGGGGCGCGATTCACCCCTCCACTTT.

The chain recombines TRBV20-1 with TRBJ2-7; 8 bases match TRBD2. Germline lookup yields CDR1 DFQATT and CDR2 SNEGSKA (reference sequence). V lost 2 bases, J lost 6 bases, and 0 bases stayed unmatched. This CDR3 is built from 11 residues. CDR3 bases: TGCAGTGCTAGACTAGCGGGCGAGCAGTACTTC. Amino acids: CSARLAGEQYF.

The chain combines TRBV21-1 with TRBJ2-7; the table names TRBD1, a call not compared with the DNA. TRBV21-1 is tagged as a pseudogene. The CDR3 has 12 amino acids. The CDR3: CASSKGGDEQYF. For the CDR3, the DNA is TGTGCCAGCAGCAAAGGGGGCGACGAGCAGTACTTC.

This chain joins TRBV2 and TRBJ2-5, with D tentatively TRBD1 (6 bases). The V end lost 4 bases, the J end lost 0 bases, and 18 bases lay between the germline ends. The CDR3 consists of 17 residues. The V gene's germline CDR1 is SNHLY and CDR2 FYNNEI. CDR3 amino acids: CASSGGYGGAYQETQYF. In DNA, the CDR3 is TGTGCCAGCAGTGGAGGGTATGGGGGCGCGTACCAAGAGACCCAGTACTTC.

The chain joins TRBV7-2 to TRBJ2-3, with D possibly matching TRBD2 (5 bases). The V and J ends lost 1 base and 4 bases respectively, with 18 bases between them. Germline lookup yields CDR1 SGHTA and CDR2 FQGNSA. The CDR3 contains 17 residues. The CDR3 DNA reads TGTGCCAGCAGCTTAGGGGCCGGACTGGGATGGGCAGATACGCAGTATTTT. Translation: CASSLGAGLGWADTQYF.

In nucleotides, the CDR3 is TGTGCCAGCAGCGTGGCCCTAGCGGGAGGAGGCGGAGATACGCAGTATTTT. This sequence encodes CASSVALAGGGGDTQYF. The genes are TRBV9 and TRBJ2-3, with 11 bases identical to TRBD2. With V trimmed by 2 bases and J by 5 bases, 10 bases remained unmatched. This CDR3 spans 17 amino acids. Germline loops: CDR1 SGDLS, CDR2 YYNGEE.

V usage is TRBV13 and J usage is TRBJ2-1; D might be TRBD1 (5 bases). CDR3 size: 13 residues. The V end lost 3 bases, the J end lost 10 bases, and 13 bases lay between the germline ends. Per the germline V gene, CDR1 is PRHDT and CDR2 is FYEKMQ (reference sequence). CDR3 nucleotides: TGTGCCAGCAGCTTGGCCGGTGGGGCGGAGCAGTTCTTC. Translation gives CASSLAGGAEQFF.

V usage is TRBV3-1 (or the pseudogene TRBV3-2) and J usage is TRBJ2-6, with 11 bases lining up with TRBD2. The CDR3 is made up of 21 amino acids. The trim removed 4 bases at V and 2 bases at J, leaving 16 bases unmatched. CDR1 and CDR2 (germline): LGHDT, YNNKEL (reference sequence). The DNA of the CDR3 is TGTGCCAGCAGCCTCTTTAGCGGGGGGGCGGTTTCTCTAACTGGGGCCAACGTCCTGACTTTC. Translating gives CASSLFSGGAVSLTGANVLTF.

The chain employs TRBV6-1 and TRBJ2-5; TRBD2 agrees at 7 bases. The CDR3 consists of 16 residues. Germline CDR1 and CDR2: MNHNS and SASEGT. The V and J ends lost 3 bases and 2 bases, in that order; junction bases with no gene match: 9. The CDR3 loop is CASSERGLSAQETQYF. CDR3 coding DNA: TGTGCCAGCAGTGAGAGGGGACTAAGCGCGCAAGAGACCCAGTACTTC.

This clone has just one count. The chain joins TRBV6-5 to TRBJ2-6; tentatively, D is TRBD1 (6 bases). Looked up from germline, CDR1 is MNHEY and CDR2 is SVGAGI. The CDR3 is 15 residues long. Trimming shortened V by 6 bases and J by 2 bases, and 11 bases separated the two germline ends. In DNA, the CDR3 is TGTGCCAGCAGCCGCGAGGGGGCTGGGGCCAACGTCCTGACTTTC. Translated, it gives CASSREGAGANVLTF.

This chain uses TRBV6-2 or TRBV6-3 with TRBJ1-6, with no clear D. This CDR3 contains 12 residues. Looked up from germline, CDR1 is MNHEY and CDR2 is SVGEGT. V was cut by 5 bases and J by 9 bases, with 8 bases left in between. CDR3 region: CASSLLSSPLHF. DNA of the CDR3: TGTGCCAGCAGTCTCCTAAGTTCACCCCTCCACTTT.

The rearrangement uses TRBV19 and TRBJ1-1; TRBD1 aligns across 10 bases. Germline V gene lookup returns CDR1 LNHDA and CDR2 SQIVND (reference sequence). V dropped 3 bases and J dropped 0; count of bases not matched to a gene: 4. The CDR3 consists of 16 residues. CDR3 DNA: TGTGCCAGTAGTATCGGGACAGGGGCCATGAACACTGAAGCTTTCTTT. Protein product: CASSIGTGAMNTEAFF.